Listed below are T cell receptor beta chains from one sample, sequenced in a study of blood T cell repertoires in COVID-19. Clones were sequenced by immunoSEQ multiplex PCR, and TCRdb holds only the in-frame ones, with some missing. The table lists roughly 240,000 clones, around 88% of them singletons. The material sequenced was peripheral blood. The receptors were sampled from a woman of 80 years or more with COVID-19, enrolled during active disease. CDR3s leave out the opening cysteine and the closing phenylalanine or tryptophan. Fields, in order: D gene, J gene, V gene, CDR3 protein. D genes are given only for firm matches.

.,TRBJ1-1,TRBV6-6,ASTDYPMNTEAF
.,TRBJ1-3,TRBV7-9,ASSPRGASGNTIY
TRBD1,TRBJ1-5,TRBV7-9,ASSLSTGGYSNQPQH
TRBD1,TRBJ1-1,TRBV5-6,ASSFRGLNTEAF
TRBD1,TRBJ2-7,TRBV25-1,ASARTGGSYEQY
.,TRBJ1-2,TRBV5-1,ASSSLGVGYGYT
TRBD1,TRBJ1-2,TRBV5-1,ASTPGQGASGYT
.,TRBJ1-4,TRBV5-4,ASSWEGRNEKLF
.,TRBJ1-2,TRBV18,ASSPSRMIYGYT
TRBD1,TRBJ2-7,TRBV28,ASSWTGGVYEQY
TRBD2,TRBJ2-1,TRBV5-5,ASSLDAQRGLYNEQF
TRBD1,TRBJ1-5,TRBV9,ASSAGQGGNQPQH
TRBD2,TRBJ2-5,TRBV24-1,ATSEASGGGAQY
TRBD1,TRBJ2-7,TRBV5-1,ASSQQGQGLSYEQY
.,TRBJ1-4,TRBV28,ASSPSGGGNEKLF
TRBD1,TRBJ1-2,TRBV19,ASSSPDRNLYGYT
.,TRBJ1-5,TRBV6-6,ASSQIGLNQPQH
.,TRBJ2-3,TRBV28,ASSLRPTGIGSTDTQY
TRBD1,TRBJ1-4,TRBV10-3,AISEVRDRSTNEKLF
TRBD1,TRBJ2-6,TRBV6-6,ASSYGTGPGANVLT
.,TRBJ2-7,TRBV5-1,ASSLEPLASYEQY
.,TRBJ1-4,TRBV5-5,ASRRTANEKLF
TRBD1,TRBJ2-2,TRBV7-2,ASSSPGQGRTGELF